This T cell receptor (beta chain) was recovered during a study of blood T cell repertoires in COVID-19. TCRdb keeps only in-frame clones here, not all; method: immunoSEQ multiplex PCR. The sample consists of about 250,000 clones, about 82% of them appearing once. Source material: peripheral blood. This clonotype was obtained from an elderly woman with COVID-19, enrolled during active disease.

The CDR3 reads CASSTPGLQVSGANVLTF. The CDR3, as DNA: TGTGCCAGTAGTACCCCCGGGTTGCAAGTCTCTGGGGCCAACGTCCTGACTTTC. The rearrangement joins TRBV19 to TRBJ2-6; D uncertain. Trimming cost V 4 bases and J 0 bases, with 16 bases left between them. Germline CDR1 and CDR2: LNHDA and SQIVND (reference sequence). The CDR3 runs to 18 residues.